The sequence of this T cell receptor (beta chain) was determined in a study of cytomegalovirus exposure and HLA in healthy donors. This clone was detected a few times. The CDR3 extends over 17 amino acids. V was pared by 4 bases and J by 3 bases, with 11 bases of the junction left unmatched. The germline CDR1 and CDR2 sequences are ENHRY and SYGVKD. Vbeta (60) and Jbeta (13) primers were used in the PCR. TCRdb's copy holds only in-frame clones and misses some; the assay was immunoSEQ multiplex PCR. Of 180,000 or so clones listed, over 60% are singletons. This sequence joins TRBV10-3 and TRBJ2-1; 8 bases line up with TRBD2. This sequence originates from a woman aged 50 to 65 in good health and CMV-seronegative. The sample was PBMCs. DNA of the CDR3: TGTGCCATCAGTGTATCGAAGGGACTAGGTTACTACAATGAGCAGTTCTTC. As protein: CAISVSKGLGYYNEQFF.